Sequencing of this TCR beta chain was carried out in a study of T cell clonality in common variable immunodeficiency. Study-level findings and limits: Fewer deletions and N-nucleotide insertions were reportedly seen in common variable immunodeficiency TCR beta sequences.

CVID subjects were neither ill nor on immunomodulatory or immunosuppressive medication at sampling. Remarks on this clone: The antigen is undetermined. The read stops 3 residues short of the end of the CDR3; the missing end is completed from the germline J gene.

CDR1 and CDR2 from the germline V gene are KGHSH and LQKENI. CDR3 length: 14 residues. Trimming took 6 bases from V and 2 from J, leaving 13 bases between them. Clones were read by immunoSEQ multiplex PCR, and TCRdb kept only the in-frame ones, dropping some. The counts give approximately 35,000 clones, none of them seen only once; approximately 6.5% is held by the top ten. This TCR came from a human donor with common variable immunodeficiency. The chain couples TRBV18 to TRBJ1-2; a weak D match, TRBD1 (6 bases). Specimen: peripheral blood mononuclear cells. The part of the CDR3 DNA that was read is TGTGCCAGCTCCGAACAGGGTGGGAACTATGGC. Translation gives CASSEQGGNYG. The full CDR3 reads CASSEQGGNYGYTF.